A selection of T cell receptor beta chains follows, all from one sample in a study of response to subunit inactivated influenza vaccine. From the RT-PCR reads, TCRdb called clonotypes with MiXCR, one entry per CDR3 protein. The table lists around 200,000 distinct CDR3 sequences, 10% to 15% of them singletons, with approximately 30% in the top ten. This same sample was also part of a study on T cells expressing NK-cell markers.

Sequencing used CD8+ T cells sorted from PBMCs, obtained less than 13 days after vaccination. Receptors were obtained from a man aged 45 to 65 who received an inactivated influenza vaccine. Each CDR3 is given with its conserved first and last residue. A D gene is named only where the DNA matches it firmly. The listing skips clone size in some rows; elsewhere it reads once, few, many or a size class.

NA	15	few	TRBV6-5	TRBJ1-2	TGTGCCAGCAGTTACTCGACCAAGGGGGGCGTTGGCTACACCTTC	CASSYSTKGGVGYTF
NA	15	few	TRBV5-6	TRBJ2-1	TGTGCCAGCAGCTTCGGTAGTGCCCCAGACAATGAGCAGTTCTTC	CASSFGSAPDNEQFF
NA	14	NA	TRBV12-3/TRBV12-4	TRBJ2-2	TGTGCCAGCAGTTTATTAACCGGCGCCGGGGAGCTGTTTTTT	CASSLLTGAGELFF
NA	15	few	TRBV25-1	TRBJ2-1	TGTGCCAGCAGTGACCCCTTAGAGTCCCCTTTTGAGCAGTTCTTC	CASSDPLESPFEQFF
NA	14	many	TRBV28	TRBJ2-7	TGTGCCAGCAGTTTATGGGGCGGATCCTACGAGCAGTACTTC	CASSLWGGSYEQYF
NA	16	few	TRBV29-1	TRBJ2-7	TGCAGCGTTGAGCCCCTCGGTGGGAGTGGTTCCTACGAGCAGTACTTC	CSVEPLGGSGSYEQYF
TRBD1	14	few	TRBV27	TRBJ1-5	TGTGCCAGCAGTAAAGACAGGGCCAATCAGCCCCAGCATTTT	CASSKDRANQPQHF
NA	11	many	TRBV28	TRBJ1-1	TGTGCCAGCAGCCCCAACACTGAAGCTTTCTTT	CASSPNTEAFF
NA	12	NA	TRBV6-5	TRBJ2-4	TGTGCCAGCAGTCGCGAAGGCAACATTCAGTACTTC	CASSREGNIQYF
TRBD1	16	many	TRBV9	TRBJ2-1	TGTGCCAGCAGCGCCCCGAGGACAGGGGCGTCCAATGAGCAGTTCTTC	CASSAPRTGASNEQFF
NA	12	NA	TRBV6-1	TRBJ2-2	TGTGCCAGCAGGATGGGCGCCGGGGAGCTGTTTTTT	CASRMGAGELFF
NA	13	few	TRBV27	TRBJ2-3	TGTGCCAGCAGTTTTCTAACGACAGATACGCAGTATTTT	CASSFLTTDTQYF
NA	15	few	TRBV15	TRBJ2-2	TGTGCCACCAGCAGGTTTACTACAGGGAACGGGGAGCTGTTTTTT	CATSRFTTGNGELFF
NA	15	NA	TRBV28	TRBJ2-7	TGTGCCAGCAGTTTAGGGACCAGCCGTTACGACGAGCAGTACTTC	CASSLGTSRYDEQYF
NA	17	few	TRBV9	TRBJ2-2	TGTGCCAGCAGTGACGACTTTATACTGGCGCCGAGTGGGGAGCTGTTTTTT	CASSDDFILAPSGELFF
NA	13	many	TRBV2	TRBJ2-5	TGTGCCAGCTCCCGGACAGTCGGAGAGACCCAGTACTTC	CASSRTVGETQYF
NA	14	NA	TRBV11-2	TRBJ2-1	TGTGCCAGCAGCTTAGATCTGGGGGTAAATGAGCAGTTCTTC	CASSLDLGVNEQFF
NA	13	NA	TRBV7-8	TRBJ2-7	TGTGCCAGCAGCTCCGGGGCCCTCCTCGAGCAGTACTTC	CASSSGALLEQYF
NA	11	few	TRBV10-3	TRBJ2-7	TGTGCCATCAAGAAGGGCTACGAGCAGTACTTC	CAIKKGYEQYF
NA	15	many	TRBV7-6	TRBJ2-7	TGTGCCAGCAGCCCCAGTGGGGGGCCGACCTACGAGCAGTACTTC	CASSPSGGPTYEQYF
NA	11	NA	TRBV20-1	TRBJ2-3	TGCAGTGCTAGATGGAGGGATACGCAGTATTTT	CSARWRDTQYF
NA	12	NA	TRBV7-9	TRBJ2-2	TGTGCCAGCAGCAAATACACCGGGGAGCTGTTTTTT	CASSKYTGELFF
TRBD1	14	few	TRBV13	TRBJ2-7	TGTGCCAGCAGCCTAAGGACAGGGAAGGGCGAGCAGTACTTC	CASSLRTGKGEQYF
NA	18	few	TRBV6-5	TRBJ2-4	TGTGCCAGCAGTTACCTCCCCCGACAGTACCTAGCCAAAAACATTCAGTACTTC	CASSYLPRQYLAKNIQYF
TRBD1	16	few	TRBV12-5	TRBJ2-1	TGTGCTAGTGGTTTGGTGACAGGGGGCGGATACAATGAGCAGTTCTTC	CASGLVTGGGYNEQFF
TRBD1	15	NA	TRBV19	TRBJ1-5	TGTGCCAGTAGTCCGGGACAGGGAGCGCGTCAGCCCCAGCATTTT	CASSPGQGARQPQHF
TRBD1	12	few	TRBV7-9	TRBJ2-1	TGTGCCAGCAGCTTTGACAGGGGAGAGCAGTTCTTC	CASSFDRGEQFF
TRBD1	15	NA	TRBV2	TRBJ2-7	TGTGCCAGCAGTGACACCGGGACAGGGTCCTTCGAGCAGTACTTC	CASSDTGTGSFEQYF
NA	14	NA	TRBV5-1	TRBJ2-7	TGCGCCAGCAGCTTGGATCGGTCTAGGGTCGAGCAGTACTTC	CASSLDRSRVEQYF
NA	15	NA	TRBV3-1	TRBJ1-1	TGTGCCAGCAGCCAAGATTTAGGGGCGAACACTGAAGCTTTCTTT	CASSQDLGANTEAFF
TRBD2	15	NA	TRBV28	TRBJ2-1	TGTGCCAGCAGGACTAGCGACTACTCCTACAATGAGCAGTTCTTC	CASRTSDYSYNEQFF
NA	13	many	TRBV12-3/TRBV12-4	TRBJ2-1	TGTGCCAGCAGTTTGGCAGGAGTCAATGAGCAGTTCTTC	CASSLAGVNEQFF
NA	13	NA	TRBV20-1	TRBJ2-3	TGCAGTGCTGCCAAGATTAGCACAGATACGCAGTATTTT	CSAAKISTDTQYF
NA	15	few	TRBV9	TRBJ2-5	TGTGCCAGCAGCGTAGGACAGATGTACCAAGAGACCCAGTACTTC	CASSVGQMYQETQYF
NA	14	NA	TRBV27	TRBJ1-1	TGTGCCAGCAGTCCAGGCGCGGTGAACACTGAAGCTTTCTTT	CASSPGAVNTEAFF
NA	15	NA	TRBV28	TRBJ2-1	TGTGCCAGCAGTTTTGTGGCAGGGGTAGGCAATGAGCAGTTCTTC	CASSFVAGVGNEQFF
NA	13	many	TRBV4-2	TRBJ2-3	TGTGCCAGCAGCCCCTACCACACAGATACGCAGTATTTT	CASSPYHTDTQYF
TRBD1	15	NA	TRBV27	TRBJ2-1	TGTGCCAGCAGTATTCAGGGGGCAGTTTACAATGAGCAGTTCTTC	CASSIQGAVYNEQFF
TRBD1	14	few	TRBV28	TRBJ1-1	TGTGCCAGCAGCCGGACAGGGGTTAACACTGAAGCTTTCTTT	CASSRTGVNTEAFF
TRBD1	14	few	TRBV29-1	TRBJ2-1	TGCAGCGTCCTAGGACAGGGGGCGGTCAATGAGCAGTTCTTC	CSVLGQGAVNEQFF
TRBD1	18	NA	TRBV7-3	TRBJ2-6	TGTGCCAGCAGTTTAAGGACAGGGGAACCCTCTGGGGCCAACGTCCTGACTTTC	CASSLRTGEPSGANVLTF
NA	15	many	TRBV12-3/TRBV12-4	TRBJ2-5	TGTGCCAGCAGTTTAGGGTACAGGTACCAAGAGACCCAGTACTTC	CASSLGYRYQETQYF
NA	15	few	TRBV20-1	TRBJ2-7	TGCAGTGCTAGACCACCGGGGGGCCTCTCCTACGAGCAGTACTTC	CSARPPGGLSYEQYF